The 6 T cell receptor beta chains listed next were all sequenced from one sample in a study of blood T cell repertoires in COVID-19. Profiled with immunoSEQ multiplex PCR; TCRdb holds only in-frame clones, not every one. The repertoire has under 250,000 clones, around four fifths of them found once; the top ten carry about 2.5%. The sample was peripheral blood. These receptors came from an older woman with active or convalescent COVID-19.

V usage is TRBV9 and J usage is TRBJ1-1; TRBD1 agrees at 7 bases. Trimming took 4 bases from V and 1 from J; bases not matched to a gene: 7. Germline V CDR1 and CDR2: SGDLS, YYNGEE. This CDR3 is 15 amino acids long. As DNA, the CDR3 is TGTGCCAGCAGCTTAAAGACAGGGTGGAACACTGAAGCTTTCTTT. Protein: CASSLKTGWNTEAFF.

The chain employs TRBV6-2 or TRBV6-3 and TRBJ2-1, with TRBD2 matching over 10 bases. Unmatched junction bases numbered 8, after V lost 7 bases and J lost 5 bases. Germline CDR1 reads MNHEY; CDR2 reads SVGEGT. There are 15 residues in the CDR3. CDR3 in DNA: TGTGCCAGCACCCCCCTAGCGGGGGTAAACAATGAGCAGTTCTTC. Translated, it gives CASTPLAGVNNEQFF.

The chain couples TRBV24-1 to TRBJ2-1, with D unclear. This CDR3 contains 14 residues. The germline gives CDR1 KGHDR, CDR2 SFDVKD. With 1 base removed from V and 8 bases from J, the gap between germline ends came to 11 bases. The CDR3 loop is CATSDFSRDYEQFF. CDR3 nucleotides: TGTGCCACCAGTGATTTTAGTAGAGATTATGAGCAGTTCTTC.

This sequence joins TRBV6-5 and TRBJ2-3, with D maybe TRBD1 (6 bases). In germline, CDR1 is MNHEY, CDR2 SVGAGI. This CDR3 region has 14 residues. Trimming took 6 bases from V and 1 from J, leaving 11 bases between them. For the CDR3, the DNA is TGTGCCAGCAGGACAGGCCCCCGCACAGATACGCAGTATTTT. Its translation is CASRTGPRTDTQYF.

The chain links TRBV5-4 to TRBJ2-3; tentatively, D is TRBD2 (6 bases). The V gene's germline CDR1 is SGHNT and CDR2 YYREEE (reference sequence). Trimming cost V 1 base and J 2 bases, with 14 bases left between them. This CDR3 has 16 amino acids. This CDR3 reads CASSLSERAYTDTQYF. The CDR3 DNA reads TGTGCCAGCAGCTTGAGCGAGCGGGCTTACACAGATACGCAGTATTTT.

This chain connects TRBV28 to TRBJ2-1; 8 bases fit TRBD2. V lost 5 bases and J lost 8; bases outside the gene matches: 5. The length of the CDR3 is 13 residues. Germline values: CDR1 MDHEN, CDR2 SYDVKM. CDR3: CASSPPTSDEQFF. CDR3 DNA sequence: TGTGCCAGCAGTCCCCCGACTAGCGATGAGCAGTTCTTC.